These 30 T cell receptor beta chains came from one sample sequenced in a study of response to subunit inactivated influenza vaccine. Via MiXCR, TCRdb re-called the RT-PCR reads, giving one row per CDR3 protein. This table holds 650,000 to 850,000 distinct CDR3 sequences, approximately 14% found once. Sequencing was performed on PBMCs from blood, taken around two weeks before vaccination. Receptor source: a man aged 45-60 years who received an inactivated influenza vaccine.

This clonotype appeared many times. The genes are TRBV11-2 and TRBJ2-7; D is perhaps TRBD2 (6 bases). The V gene lost 1 base and the J gene lost 5 bases, with 12 bases spanning the gap. In germline, CDR1 is SGHAT, CDR2 FQNNGV. CDR3 size: 14 residues. CDR3 protein: CASSLGPGGNEQYF. For the CDR3, the DNA is TGTGCCAGCAGCTTAGGCCCCGGCGGGAACGAGCAGTACTTC.

This clonotype showed up just a few times. The chain combines TRBV5-1 with TRBJ2-7; TRBD2 is a possible D gene (6 bases). Germline loops: CDR1 SGHRS, CDR2 YFSETQ. The CDR3 consists of 16 residues. Trimming shortened V by 4 bases and J by 0 bases, and 17 bases separated the two germline ends. The CDR3 DNA follows: TGCGCCAGCAGCACCGGGACTTTCGCCAGCTCCTACGAGCAGTACTTC. This codes for CASSTGTFASSYEQYF.

The chain is built from TRBV4-3 and TRBJ2-2, with 11 bases lining up with TRBD2. CDR1 and CDR2 from the germline V gene are LGHNA and YSLEER. The length of the CDR3 is 16 residues. V trimming: 3 bases; J trimming: 4 bases; junction bases outside the gene matches: 4. In nucleotides, the CDR3 is TGCGCCAGCAGCCATACCGGACTAGCGGGCACCGGGGAGCTGTTTTTT. This gives the protein CASSHTGLAGTGELFF.

This clonotype has more than one count but fewer than ten. This chain uses TRBV12-3 or TRBV12-4 with TRBJ2-1; D gene uncertain. Trimming cost V 5 bases and J 0 bases, with 11 bases left between them. The CDR3 totals 15 residues. The CDR3 region is CASSQHGPSYNEQFF. CDR3 coding DNA: TGTGCCAGCAGTCAGCATGGGCCCTCCTACAATGAGCAGTTCTTC.

This clonotype was counted only a few times. The chain joins TRBV29-1 to TRBJ1-2, with 10 bases fitting TRBD1. Trimming removed 6 bases from V and 6 bases from J; junction bases left unmatched: 7. The V gene's germline CDR1 is SQVTM and CDR2 ANQGSEA. This CDR3 has 13 amino acids. This CDR3 is CSVGTGVRDGYTF. DNA for the CDR3: TGCAGCGTCGGGACAGGGGTCCGAGATGGCTACACCTTC.

This clonotype has only a few counts. The rearrangement links TRBV28 to TRBJ2-2; 10 bases are a match to TRBD2. The CDR3 runs 15 residues. The germline CDR1 and CDR2 sequences are MDHEN and SYDVKM. Germline trimming cut 3 bases from V and 6 bases from J; bases unmatched to any gene: 4. CDR3 sequence: CASSFRLAGAGELFF. In nucleotides, the CDR3 is TGTGCCAGCAGTTTCAGACTAGCGGGCGCCGGGGAGCTGTTTTTT.

This clonotype has a count of ten or more. One end of the junction varies from germline; a read error may be responsible. The chain has TRBV27 and TRBJ2-5; 8 bases are a match to TRBD2. Germline V lookup: CDR1 MNHEY, CDR2 SMNVEV (reference sequence). The CDR3 covers 15 residues. The CDR3 loop reads CASSGGLAAREAQYF. CDR3 nucleotides: TGTGCCAGCAGTGGCGGACTAGCTGCCAGAGAGGCCCAGTACTTC.

The chain has TRBV30 and TRBJ2-2; D is possibly TRBD1 (6 bases). With 0 bases removed from V and 6 bases from J, the gap between germline ends came to 8 bases. CDR1 and CDR2 (germline): GTSNPN, SVGIG (reference sequence). This CDR3 has 13 residues. The CDR3 spells CAWSVGTPGELFF. The CDR3 nucleotides are TGTGCCTGGAGTGTCGGGACACCCGGGGAGCTGTTTTTT.

This clonotype has at least ten counts. The chain employs TRBV2 and TRBJ1-2; D is undetermined. V gave up 4 bases and J gave up 4 bases, with 10 bases separating them. This CDR3 has 13 residues. Looked up from germline, CDR1 is SNHLY and CDR2 is FYNNEI. CDR3 coding DNA: TGTGCCAGCAGTGCGGCCAAATTCTATGGCTACACCTTC. It specifies CASSAAKFYGYTF.

This clonotype was observed many times. This chain uses TRBV20-1 with TRBJ2-5; D ambiguous. Germline V lookup: CDR1 DFQATT, CDR2 SNEGSKA (reference sequence). Trimming stripped 6 bases from V and 2 bases from J, with 16 bases between. This CDR3 has 14 amino acids. CDR3 residues: CSAPIASEQETQYF. The CDR3, as DNA: TGCAGTGCCCCCATCGCAAGCGAACAAGAGACCCAGTACTTC.

The chain has TRBV5-1 and TRBJ1-2; TRBD1 might be the D (6 bases). V gave up 4 bases and J gave up 2 bases, with 15 bases separating them. The CDR3 covers 15 residues. In germline, CDR1 is SGHRS, CDR2 YFSETQ. CDR3 nucleotide sequence: TGCGCCAGCAGCACGGCGGGGGCGCTCAACTATGGCTACACCTTC. Its translation: CASSTAGALNYGYTF. Variable domain in full (rest from reference TRBV5-1 and TRBJ1-2): KAGVTQTPRYLIKTRGQQVTLSCSPISGHRSVSWYQQTPGQGLQFLFEYFSETQRNKGNFPGRFSGRQFSNSRSEMNVSTLELGDSALYLCASSTAGALNYGYTFGSGTRLTVV.

This chain uses TRBV25-1 with TRBJ2-2; D is unclear. The CDR3 covers 12 residues. CDR1 and CDR2 from the germline V gene are MGHDK and SYGVNS. The ends were cut back, 10 bases at V and 4 bases at J, with 10 bases in the middle. CDR3: CATTVSTGELFF. CDR3 DNA sequence: TGTGCCACAACAGTGAGCACCGGGGAGCTGTTTTTT.

This clonotype was detected ten times or more. The V call is TRBV6-1, the J call TRBJ2-5, with 7 positions matching TRBD2. The V segment lost 5 bases and the J segment 2 bases; nucleotides outside the gene matches: 5. The CDR3 is 14 amino acids. In germline, CDR1 is MNHNS, CDR2 SASEGT. The CDR3 protein is CASSRLGGQETQYF. CDR3 nucleotide sequence: TGTGCCAGCAGTCGGCTGGGAGGGCAAGAGACCCAGTACTTC.

The chain recombines TRBV28 with TRBJ2-6, with unresolved D. Germline V gene sequence: CDR1 MDHEN, CDR2 SYDVKM. V was clipped by 6 bases and J by 2 bases, with 17 bases between them. CDR3 length: 17 amino acids. The CDR3 DNA reads TGTGCCAGCAGGCAGCTGGGGTATGCGACTGGGGCCAACGTCCTGACTTTC. Translated, it gives CASRQLGYATGANVLTF.

The chain couples TRBV4-3 to TRBJ2-7; a possible D gene is TRBD1 (6 bases). Trimming stripped 1 base from V and 3 bases from J, with 22 bases between. This CDR3 spans 18 amino acids. Germline values: CDR1 LGHNA, CDR2 YSLEER. The CDR3 sequence is CASSQALPRTAAVYEQYF. CDR3 DNA sequence: TGCGCCAGCAGCCAAGCCTTGCCCAGGACAGCCGCCGTCTACGAGCAGTACTTC.

This clonotype was detected only a few times. This chain connects TRBV7-2 to TRBJ2-3; 14 nucleotides align to TRBD2. The CDR3 extends over 19 amino acids. The trim removed 0 bases at V and 4 bases at J, leaving 9 bases unmatched. The germline V gene encodes CDR1 SGHTA and CDR2 FQGNSA. CDR3: CASSLARLAGGPFPDTQYF. CDR3 in DNA: TGTGCCAGCAGCTTAGCTCGACTAGCGGGGGGGCCCTTTCCAGATACGCAGTATTTT.

This clonotype was picked up a small number of times. The gene calls are TRBV12-3 or TRBV12-4 and TRBJ2-2; 8 bases are shared with TRBD1. The CDR3 is 15 amino acids. Trimming at V came to 6 bases and at J to 3 bases, leaving 6 bases not matched to a gene. CDR3 region: CASRADRAYTGELFF. The CDR3 bases are TGTGCCAGCAGGGCGGACAGGGCCTACACCGGGGAGCTGTTTTTT.

This chain connects TRBV6-1 to TRBJ1-3; 8 positions agree with TRBD1. The J segment lost 4 bases and the V segment lost 6 bases, leaving 2 bases of the junction unmatched. CDR3 size: 13 residues. The germline gives CDR1 MNHNS, CDR2 SASEGT. CDR3 nucleotide sequence: TGTGCCAGCAGGGCAGGGGGCGGAAACACCATATATTTT. Residues: CASRAGGGNTIYF.

The sample holds a few counts of this clonotype. The V gene is TRBV7-2, the J gene TRBJ1-1, with a tentative D call TRBD1 (6 bases). CDR3 size: 13 residues. Germline V gene data show CDR1 as SGHTA and CDR2 as FQGNSA. The V gene lost 1 base and the J gene lost 11 bases, with 14 bases spanning the gap. Here the CDR3 reads CASSLGRAGVAFF. CDR3 coding DNA: TGTGCCAGCAGCTTAGGGCGGGCAGGGGTGGCTTTCTTT.

The J gene is TRBJ1-1, the V gene TRBV7-3; 7 bases match TRBD1. This CDR3 has 12 residues. Germline V gene lookup returns CDR1 SGHTA and CDR2 FQGTGA. With V trimmed by 4 bases and J by 11 bases, 7 bases remained unmatched. CDR3 bases: TGTGCCAGCAGCTCGACGACAGGGCGTGCTTTCTTT. Translation: CASSSTTGRAFF.

This clonotype was seen a handful of times. The chain joins TRBV28 to TRBJ2-7; weak D call: TRBD2 (5 bases). Germline V lookup: CDR1 MDHEN, CDR2 SYDVKM. The V and J ends lost 6 bases and 2 bases respectively, with 17 bases between them. This CDR3 has 15 amino acids. CDR3 DNA sequence: TGTGCCAGCAGCCGAGGTAGCGCGTCTCCCTACGAGCAGTACTTC. Residues: CASSRGSASPYEQYF.

This clonotype has more than one count but fewer than ten. This chain links TRBV6-5 with TRBJ2-1; D tentatively fits TRBD1 or TRBD2 (6 bases each). This CDR3 contains 15 residues. Trimming left V 2 bases short and J 8 bases short, with 16 bases between. Looked up from germline, CDR1 is MNHEY and CDR2 is SVGAGI. CDR3 protein: CASSYRGTGLYEQFF. CDR3 DNA: TGTGCCAGCAGTTACAGGGGGACTGGACTCTATGAGCAGTTCTTC.

The chain recombines TRBV6-2 or TRBV6-3 with TRBJ1-2, with D unclear. The ends were cut back, 2 bases at V and 7 bases at J, with 14 bases in the middle. Germline V gene data show CDR1 as MNHEY and CDR2 as SVGEGT. CDR3 length: 14 amino acids. CDR3 nucleotides: TGTGCCAGCAGTTACGGCGGGGTCCTGCGTGGCTACACCTTC. Translation: CASSYGGVLRGYTF.

V is TRBV28 and J is TRBJ1-6; possibly TRBD1 for D (5 bases). Trimming shortened V by 5 bases and J by 8 bases, and 13 bases separated the two germline ends. From germline, CDR1 is MDHEN and CDR2 SYDVKM. The CDR3 totals 14 residues. CDR3 sequence (DNA): TGTGCCAGCAGTCCCGGCCTAGGGGATTCACCCCTCCACTTT. Amino acid sequence: CASSPGLGDSPLHF.

This clonotype showed up many times. V gene TRBV27 combines with J gene TRBJ2-7; TRBD1 or TRBD2 may be the D gene (6 bases each). The CDR3 is made up of 15 amino acids. Germline CDR1 and CDR2: MNHEY and SMNVEV (reference sequence). Trimming took off 6 bases at V and 2 bases at J, with 17 bases between the two ends. The CDR3 protein is CASRGGGQRAYEQYF. The CDR3 DNA reads TGTGCCAGCAGAGGGGGAGGACAGCGAGCCTACGAGCAGTACTTC.

This clonotype was found a few times. The chain recombines TRBV4-2 with TRBJ1-5, with unresolved D. Trimming took off 1 base at V and 3 bases at J, with 4 bases between the two ends. CDR3 size: 13 residues. Germline CDR1 LGHNA, CDR2 YNFKEQ. CDR3 residues: CASSQALNQPQHF. The CDR3 DNA is TGTGCCAGCAGCCAAGCCCTCAATCAGCCCCAGCATTTT.

With respect to this clonotype: A read error may produce the germline difference seen at one junction end. In nucleotides, the CDR3 is TGTGCCAGCTCATCGACGAGGACTAGTTGGACCGGGGAGCTGTATTTT. It yields the protein CASSSTRTSWTGELYF. The rearrangement uses TRBV18 and TRBJ2-2; TRBD2 matches at 7 bases. Germline values: CDR1 KGHSH, CDR2 LQKENI. The CDR3 loop spans 16 amino acids.

The chain has TRBV7-9 and TRBJ2-3, with TRBD2 identical over 9 bases. Germline V CDR1 and CDR2: SEHNR, FQNEAQ (reference sequence). CDR3 length: 16 residues. V gave up 5 bases and J gave up 8 bases; unmatched junction bases: 14. This chain's CDR3 is CASSPLGAGGLSTQYF. CDR3 DNA sequence: TGTGCCAGCAGCCCTTTAGGAGCGGGGGGACTATCTACGCAGTATTTT. The full variable domain, with the rest looked up from reference TRBV7-9 and TRBJ2-3, is DTGVSQNPRHKITKRGQNVTFRCDPISEHNRLYWYRQTLGQGPEFLTYFQNEAQLEKSRLLSDRFSAERPKGSFSTLEIQRTEQGDSAMYLCASSPLGAGGLSTQYFGPGTRLTVL.

The gene calls are TRBV5-1 and TRBJ2-2, with D possibly being TRBD2 (5 bases). The CDR3 is 14 residues long. Germline V gene lookup returns CDR1 SGHRS and CDR2 YFSETQ. Trimming took 7 bases from V and 5 from J, leaving 15 bases between them. The CDR3 nucleotides are TGCGCCAGCTCGGACGGGGTCCGGACCGGGGAGCTGTTTTTT. This sequence encodes CASSDGVRTGELFF.

This clonotype was recorded many times. The chain joins TRBV29-1 to TRBJ2-4, with a weak D call TRBD2 (6 bases). Trimming removed 6 bases at V and 3 bases at J, with 21 bases between. Per the germline V gene, CDR1 is SQVTM and CDR2 is ANQGSEA. The CDR3 length is 16 residues. CDR3 protein: CSVVRPGVSDKNIQYF. CDR3 nucleotides: TGCAGCGTAGTAAGACCGGGGGTATCAGACAAAAACATTCAGTACTTC.